Listed below are T cell receptor beta chains from one sample, sequenced in a study of cytomegalovirus exposure and HLA in healthy donors. Libraries were prepared by immunoSEQ multiplex PCR; TCRdb keeps only in-frame clonotypes and omits some of them. The data contain fewer than 85,000 clones, over 60% of them singletons. Sequencing used PBMCs. These receptors came from a middle-aged woman in good health and CMV-seropositive. CDR3s include the opening cysteine and the closing phenylalanine or tryptophan. D genes are given only for firm matches. The size field is filled for only some rows; it gives once, few, many or a size class.

d_call: TRBD1
j_call: TRBJ1-2
v_call: TRBV27
clone_size: -
cdr3_aa: CASSLARTAGGGNYGYTF
cdr3_nt: TGTGCCAGCAGTTTAGCCCGAACGGCAGGGGGCGGTAACTATGGCTACACCTTC

d_call: -
j_call: TRBJ2-3
v_call: TRBV5-4
clone_size: -
cdr3_aa: CASSPFGEGIKYF
cdr3_nt: -

d_call: TRBD1
j_call: TRBJ2-2
v_call: TRBV4-2
clone_size: -
cdr3_aa: CASSQEVRGHSNTGELFF
cdr3_nt: TGTGCCAGCAGCCAAGAGGTTAGGGGGCATTCTAACACCGGGGAGCTGTTTTTT

d_call: -
j_call: TRBJ2-5
v_call: TRBV7-9
clone_size: -
cdr3_aa: CASSLRTAETQYF
cdr3_nt: TGTGCCAGCAGCTTAAGGACAGCAGAGACCCAGTACTTC

d_call: -
j_call: TRBJ1-5
v_call: TRBV4-1
clone_size: -
cdr3_aa: CASSLEWGPGFSYGQPQHF
cdr3_nt: TGCGCCAGCAGCCTCGAATGGGGTCCGGGGTTTAGTTACGGTCAGCCCCAGCATTTT

d_call: -
j_call: TRBJ1-1
v_call: TRBV19
clone_size: -
cdr3_aa: CASPNERNTEAFF
cdr3_nt: TGTGCCAGTCCCAATGAGCGGAACACTGAAGCTTTCTTT

d_call: TRBD2
j_call: TRBJ2-1
v_call: TRBV5-1
clone_size: -
cdr3_aa: CASSSGLAGGLSYNEQFF
cdr3_nt: TGCGCCAGCAGCTCGGGACTAGCGGGAGGGCTATCTTACAATGAGCAGTTCTTC

d_call: TRBD2
j_call: TRBJ2-5
v_call: TRBV4-1
clone_size: -
cdr3_aa: CASSQEGASGGPYF
cdr3_nt: TGCGCCAGCAGCCAAGAAGGGGCTAGCGGGGGCCCGTACTTC

d_call: -
j_call: TRBJ1-1
v_call: TRBV7-6
clone_size: few
cdr3_aa: CASSLAPAAEAFF
cdr3_nt: TGTGCCAGCAGCTTAGCTCCAGCGGCTGAAGCTTTCTTT

d_call: TRBD1
j_call: TRBJ2-7
v_call: TRBV18
clone_size: -
cdr3_aa: CASSPKTGDGSYEQYF
cdr3_nt: TGTGCCAGCTCACCAAAAACAGGGGACGGGTCCTACGAGCAGTACTTC

d_call: TRBD1
j_call: TRBJ1-5
v_call: TRBV6-6
clone_size: -
cdr3_aa: CASSPDRGYSNQPQHF
cdr3_nt: TGTGCCAGCAGTCCCGACAGGGGGTATAGCAATCAGCCCCAGCATTTT

d_call: -
j_call: TRBJ2-2
v_call: TRBV13
clone_size: -
cdr3_aa: CASSSPRERSGELFF
cdr3_nt: TGTGCCAGCAGTAGTCCTCGTGAGAGGTCCGGGGAGCTGTTTTTT

d_call: -
j_call: TRBJ1-2
v_call: TRBV30
clone_size: -
cdr3_aa: CAWSRRSGYTF
cdr3_nt: TGTGCCTGGAGTCGCAGATCTGGCTACACCTTC

d_call: -
j_call: TRBJ1-5
v_call: TRBV15
clone_size: once
cdr3_aa: CATSTRSGQSAQHF
cdr3_nt: TGTGCCACCAGCACCCGTTCAGGACAATCAGCCCAGCATTTT